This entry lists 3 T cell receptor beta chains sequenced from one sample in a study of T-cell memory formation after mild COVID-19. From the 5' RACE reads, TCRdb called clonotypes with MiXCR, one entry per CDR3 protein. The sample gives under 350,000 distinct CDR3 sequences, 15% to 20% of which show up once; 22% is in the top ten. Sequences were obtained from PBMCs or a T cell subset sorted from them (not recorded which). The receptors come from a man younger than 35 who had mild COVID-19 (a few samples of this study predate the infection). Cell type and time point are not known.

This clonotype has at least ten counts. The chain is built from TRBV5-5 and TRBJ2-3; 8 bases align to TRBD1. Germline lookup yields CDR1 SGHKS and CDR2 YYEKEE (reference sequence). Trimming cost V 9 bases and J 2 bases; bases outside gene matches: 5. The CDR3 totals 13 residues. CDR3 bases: TGTGCCAAATGGACAGGGATCACAGATACGCAGTATTTT. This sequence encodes CAKWTGITDTQYF.

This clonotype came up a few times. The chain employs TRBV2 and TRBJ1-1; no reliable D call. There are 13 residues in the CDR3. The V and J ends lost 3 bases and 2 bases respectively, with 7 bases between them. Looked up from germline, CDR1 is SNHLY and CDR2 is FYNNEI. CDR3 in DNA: TGTGCCAGCAGTGATCAGTTTAACACTGAAGCTTTCTTT. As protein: CASSDQFNTEAFF.

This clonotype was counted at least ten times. As DNA, the CDR3 is TGCGCCAGCAGCTATAGACAGGGGATAAACACTGAAGCTTTCTTT. Encoded protein: CASSYRQGINTEAFF. This chain joins TRBV5-1 and TRBJ1-1; 8 positions agree with TRBD1. With 3 bases clipped from V and 2 bases from J, the junction kept 6 bases outside the gene matches. This CDR3 spans 15 amino acids. In germline, CDR1 is SGHRS, CDR2 YFSETQ.